Listed below are T cell receptor beta chains from one sample, sequenced in a study of cytomegalovirus exposure and HLA in healthy donors. Data came from immunoSEQ multiplex PCR; TCRdb stores just in-frame clones and leaves some out. The sample consists of 100,000 to 150,000 clones, roughly 86% of them appearing once. Sequencing was done on a sample of PBMCs. These receptor sequences come from a man aged 30-40 years in good health and CMV-seronegative. CDR3s include the opening cysteine and the closing phenylalanine or tryptophan. A D gene is named only where the DNA matches it firmly. Size tells how often a clone was seen (once, few, many) or the class of an expanded clone, and some rows leave it out.

D: TRBD1; J: TRBJ2-7; length: 13; size: many; V: TRBV11-2; CDR3: CASSLGQTYEQYF; DNA: TGTGCCAGCAGCTTGGGACAGACCTACGAGCAGTACTTC
D: -; J: TRBJ2-5; length: 15; size: -; V: TRBV5-8; CDR3: CASSFGQLHRETQYF; DNA: TGTGCCAGCAGCTTCGGACAGCTTCACCGGGAGACCCAGTACTTC
D: TRBD1; J: TRBJ2-2; length: 18; size: -; V: TRBV5-4; CDR3: CASSHPGQAMLNTGELFF; DNA: TGTGCCAGCAGCCACCCGGGACAGGCCATGTTGAACACCGGGGAGCTGTTTTTT
D: -; J: TRBJ1-5; length: 14; size: -; V: TRBV18; CDR3: CASSPPGQDQPQHF; DNA: TGTGCCAGCTCACCACCTGGGCAAGATCAGCCCCAGCATTTT
D: -; J: TRBJ2-1; length: 14; size: -; V: TRBV15; CDR3: CATSRDLALNEQFF; DNA: TGTGCCACCAGCAGAGACCTAGCTCTCAATGAGCAGTTCTTC
D: TRBD1; J: TRBJ1-5; length: 16; size: -; V: TRBV25-1; CDR3: CASSESGTGSHQPQHF; DNA: TGTGCCAGCAGTGAGTCCGGGACAGGGAGCCATCAGCCCCAGCATTTT
D: TRBD2; J: TRBJ2-5; length: 17; size: -; V: TRBV5-1; CDR3: CASSLGPLAGKRETQYF; DNA: TGCGCCAGCAGCTTGGGTCCGTTAGCGGGGAAACGAGAGACCCAGTACTTC
D: -; J: TRBJ2-7; length: 17; size: -; V: TRBV9; CDR3: CASSVVPFGASAYEQYF; DNA: TGTGCCAGCAGCGTAGTGCCCTTTGGGGCCTCTGCCTACGAGCAGTACTTC
D: TRBD1; J: TRBJ1-4; length: 15; size: -; V: TRBV7-6; CDR3: CASRKTGQGREKLFF; DNA: TGTGCCAGCAGGAAGACGGGACAGGGGCGAGAAAAACTGTTTTTT
D: TRBD1; J: TRBJ2-3; length: 16; size: few; V: TRBV4-2; CDR3: CASSQDRGQGADTQYF; DNA: TGTGCCAGCAGCCAAGATCGGGGACAGGGGGCAGATACGCAGTATTTT
D: -; J: TRBJ2-3; length: 15; size: -; V: TRBV5-5; CDR3: CASSWTSAGADTQYF; DNA: TGTGCCAGCAGTTGGACTTCCGCCGGGGCAGATACGCAGTATTTT
D: -; J: TRBJ1-5; length: 16; size: -; V: TRBV10-3; CDR3: CAISEPGTPKDQPQHF; DNA: TGTGCCATCAGTGAGCCAGGGACACCTAAAGATCAGCCCCAGCATTTT
D: -; J: TRBJ1-1; length: 13; size: -; V: TRBV6-5; CDR3: CASSYSQHSEAFF; DNA: TGTGCCAGCAGTTACTCCCAACATTCCGAAGCTTTCTTT
D: -; J: TRBJ1-2; length: 15; size: -; V: TRBV19; CDR3: CASNPLKGGTYGYTF; DNA: TGTGCCAGTAATCCTCTCAAGGGGGGGACTTATGGCTACACCTTC
D: -; J: TRBJ2-7; length: 13; size: -; V: TRBV19; CDR3: CASSIVLNYEQYF; DNA: TGTGCCAGTAGTATAGTACTGAACTACGAGCAGTACTTC
D: TRBD1; J: TRBJ2-7; length: 15; size: -; V: TRBV5-4; CDR3: CASSTRDRGRREQYF; DNA: TGTGCCAGCAGCACCCGGGACAGAGGGCGTCGGGAGCAGTACTTC